Listed below are T cell receptor beta chains from one sample, sequenced in a study of T cell changes during pregnancy in multiple sclerosis. Clones were read by immunoSEQ multiplex PCR, and TCRdb kept only the in-frame ones, dropping some. The sample yields about 68,000 clones, more than 85% seen once. The starting material was peripheral blood, obtained in the first trimester of pregnancy. These receptor sequences come from a female donor with multiple sclerosis, enrolled in a pregnancy study. Both conserved end residues are part of each CDR3. Fields, in order: J gene, D gene, V gene, clone size, CDR3 DNA, CDR3 protein. A D gene is named only where the DNA matches it firmly. Only part of the rows carry a size: once, few, many, or a class if the clone is expanded.

TRBJ1-2 TRBD1 TRBV19 - TGTGCCACCGAAACAGGGGGCGGCTATGGCTACACCTTC CATETGGGYGYTF
TRBJ2-2 - TRBV25-1 - TGTGCCAGCAGTGAATATACCGGGGGGCGGAACACCGGGGAGCTGTTTTTT CASSEYTGGRNTGELFF
TRBJ2-7 - TRBV28 once TGTGCCAGCAGTACTCCAGGGAAATACTACGAGCAGTACTTC CASSTPGKYYEQYF
TRBJ1-4 - TRBV28 - TGTGCCAGCAGTTTATTGGTGGACAGTGAAAAACTGTTTTTT CASSLLVDSEKLFF
TRBJ1-2 - TRBV30 - TGTGCCTGGAGTACGGGGGCTAACTATGGCTACACCTTC CAWSTGANYGYTF
TRBJ1-1 - TRBV19 few TGTGCCAGTAGTTTTAAACAGTCTACGGGGACTGAAGCTTTCTTT CASSFKQSTGTEAFF
TRBJ2-4 - TRBV4-2 few TGTGCCAGCAGCCAAGAAGGGAACAGGAACATTCAGTACTTC CASSQEGNRNIQYF
TRBJ1-2 - TRBV7-3 - TGTGCCAGCAGCTTAAATCCAGGAATGGAACCAGGCTACACCTTC CASSLNPGMEPGYTF
TRBJ1-1 - TRBV27 - TGTGCCAGCAGTTTTATATCCGGGACACCGAACACTGAAGCTTTCTTT CASSFISGTPNTEAFF
TRBJ2-5 TRBD1 TRBV2 few TGTGCCAGCAGTACCCGCGACAGGGGTGCCCTGGAGACCCAGTACTTC CASSTRDRGALETQYF
TRBJ1-2 - TRBV30 once TGTGCCTGGAGTGAGGGCTCGGGGTATGGCTACACCTTC CAWSEGSGYGYTF
TRBJ2-2 TRBD1 TRBV7-9 - TGTGCCAGCAGCCGGACAGGGCTCGGGAACACCGGGGAGCTGTTTTTT CASSRTGLGNTGELFF
TRBJ1-4 TRBD1 TRBV5-4 - TGTGCCAGCAGCCGGACAGGGAAGGCTTATAATGAAAAACTGTTTTTT CASSRTGKAYNEKLFF
TRBJ1-1 - TRBV5-1 - TGCGCCAGCAGCTTGGCCGAGCAGGTCAACACTGAAGCTTTCTTT CASSLAEQVNTEAFF
TRBJ2-5 - TRBV2 once TGTGCCAGCAGTCCCCACGTCCTCAGGGCTTACCAAGAGACCCAGTACTTC CASSPHVLRAYQETQYF
TRBJ2-1 - TRBV9 - TGTGCCAGCAGCGTAGGGGGACATCCAAGCAATGAGCAGTTCTTC CASSVGGHPSNEQFF
TRBJ1-5 TRBD1 TRBV4-2 - TGTGCCAGCAGCCGCCGTTGGGACAGGGGGCGCGTCGGCAATCAGCCCCAGCATTTT CASSRRWDRGRVGNQPQHF
TRBJ1-2 TRBD1 TRBV7-2 - TGTGCCAGCAGCCCCGACAGGGTAAGAGTGGACTATGGCTACACCTTC CASSPDRVRVDYGYTF
TRBJ1-5 TRBD1 TRBV6-1 - TGTGCCAGTCGGGCTACCAGGGGGATCAATCAGCCCCAGCATTTT CASRATRGINQPQHF
TRBJ1-4 - TRBV30 few TGTGCCTCCGCCAGGGATGCTAATGAAAAACTGTTTTTT CASARDANEKLFF
TRBJ1-3 - TRBV10-3 few TGTGCCATCACCGGGACACTCGGAAACACCATATATTTT CAITGTLGNTIYF
TRBJ2-1 TRBD2 TRBV28 once TGTGCCAGCCTTAGGGGAGCGGGAGGGCCAGGTGAGCAGTTCTTC CASLRGAGGPGEQFF
TRBJ1-2 - TRBV28 - TGTGCCTCATCGGCACAGACCCTTAGCTATGGCTACACCTTC CASSAQTLSYGYTF
TRBJ1-1 - TRBV6-1 - TGTGCCAGCAGTGAAACAAAGCGAGGGGGAAGAAGGGACACTGAAGCTTTCTTT CASSETKRGGRRDTEAFF
TRBJ2-1 - TRBV4-2 - TGTGCCAGCAGCCAAGGGGGGGGCTCTTACAATGAGCAGTTCTTC CASSQGGGSYNEQFF
TRBJ2-3 TRBD2 TRBV6-4 - TGTGCCAGCAGTGACTCTGCGGGGGGCAGCACAGATACGCAGTATTTT CASSDSAGGSTDTQYF
TRBJ2-7 TRBD2 TRBV5-1 - TGCGCCAGCAGCTTGCCTAGCGGGAGTATCACCTACGAGCAGTACTTC CASSLPSGSITYEQYF
TRBJ2-7 - TRBV5-5 once TGTGCCAGCAGCCATGGTCCCCCGGACGAGCAGTACTTC CASSHGPPDEQYF
TRBJ2-1 TRBD2 TRBV2 once TGTGCCAGCAGCCGCCCGCGGGAGGGGCATGAGCAGTTCTTC CASSRPREGHEQFF
TRBJ2-5 - TRBV9 - TGTGCCAGCAGCACACTACGAGGTGCGGGGTACCAAGAGACCCAGTACTTC CASSTLRGAGYQETQYF
TRBJ1-2 - TRBV7-9 - TGTGCCAGCAGCTTGAGGGTCATTTACGGGGGGCGCTACTATGGCTACACCTTC CASSLRVIYGGRYYGYTF
TRBJ2-3 TRBD2 TRBV6-6 once TGTGCCAGCAGTCGAACTAGCGGAAGCACAGATACGCAGTATTTT CASSRTSGSTDTQYF
TRBJ1-5 - TRBV5-1 - TGCGCCAGCAGCTTGTTTTTTGGGGGGAATCAGCCCCAGCATTTT CASSLFFGGNQPQHF
TRBJ2-3 - TRBV5-4 once TGTGCCAGCAGCCGTAGCACTGGTCCCACAGATACGCAGTATTTT CASSRSTGPTDTQYF
TRBJ2-1 - TRBV29-1 - TGCAGCGTTAGGGCAGGGGTTTACGAAAGAGGGAATGAGCAGTTCTTC CSVRAGVYERGNEQFF
TRBJ2-1 TRBD1 TRBV2 - TGTGCCAGCAGGCGACAGGGGAAGGCCAATGAGCAGTTCTTC CASRRQGKANEQFF
TRBJ2-3 - TRBV19 - TGTGCCAGTGGTCAGGTACGCACAGATACGCAGTATTTT CASGQVRTDTQYF
TRBJ2-1 - TRBV6-5 - TGTGCCAGCAGAATTCTACTAGTTCCCAATGAGCAGTTCTTC CASRILLVPNEQFF
TRBJ2-7 TRBD2 TRBV6-1 - TGTGCCACAAGGGAGCGGGAGTCCAGGAACGAGCAGTACTTC CATRERESRNEQYF
TRBJ2-2 - TRBV7-9 - TGTGCCAGCAGCCGGCAGGGAACCGGGGAGCTGTTTTTT CASSRQGTGELFF
TRBJ2-5 - TRBV9 - TGTGCCAGCAGCCCCTCGACCAGGGGAGAGACCCAGTACTTC CASSPSTRGETQYF
TRBJ1-5 - TRBV5-8 few TGTGCCAGCAGCTTGGACAGGATTCGCAATCAGCCCCAGCATTTT CASSLDRIRNQPQHF
TRBJ1-2 - TRBV5-6 - TGTGCCAGCAGCCTTGCTGGGGGGATCGCGACTAACTATGGCTACACCTTC CASSLAGGIATNYGYTF
TRBJ1-1 - TRBV19 - TGTGCCAGTAGGCGGCCTCTCGAAACCGGGAGCACTGAAGCTTTCTTT CASRRPLETGSTEAFF
TRBJ1-1 - TRBV7-9 few TGTGCCAGCAGCTCGAACAGGGAGGGAGCTTTCTTT CASSSNREGAFF
TRBJ2-1 TRBD2 TRBV30 - TGTGCCTGGAGTGGAGTAGCGGGAGGATTTAATGAGCAGTTCTTC CAWSGVAGGFNEQFF
TRBJ1-5 - TRBV30 - TGTGCCTGGAGTGGACGCCAGGTCAATCAGCCCCAGCATTTT CAWSGRQVNQPQHF
TRBJ2-3 TRBD2 TRBV9 - TGTGCCAGCAGCGTACGAGCGGGAGGGCCAGAAGATACGCAGTATTTT CASSVRAGGPEDTQYF
TRBJ2-2 - TRBV5-4 - TGTGCCAGCGGGAACCAGGGAACGAACACCGGGGAGCTGTTTTTT CASGNQGTNTGELFF
TRBJ1-5 - TRBV5-8 - TGTGCCAGCAGCTTGGGCAGGGGCGACCAGCCCCAGCATTTT CASSLGRGDQPQHF
TRBJ2-7 TRBD2 TRBV28 once TGTGCCAGCGTACTAGCGGGAGAAGGGTACGAGCAGTACTTC CASVLAGEGYEQYF
TRBJ2-7 - TRBV19 - TGTGCCAGTAGTATTCTGGACAGCTCTGGCGAGCAGTACTTC CASSILDSSGEQYF
TRBJ2-7 TRBD1 TRBV27 - TGTGCCAGCAGGAACAGGGGAGCCTACGAGCAGTACTTC CASRNRGAYEQYF
TRBJ2-7 TRBD2 TRBV27 - TGTGCCAGCAGTAGCCCAAGCGGGAGGAATCCCTACGAGCAGTACTTC CASSSPSGRNPYEQYF
TRBJ2-1 - TRBV9 once TGTGCCAGCAGCGCGGCACCCGGGGGTGAGCAGTTCTTC CASSAAPGGEQFF
TRBJ2-7 - TRBV6-1 - TGTGCCAGCAGTGACATCCCCAGGGGAACCTACGAGCAGTACTTC CASSDIPRGTYEQYF
TRBJ1-1 - TRBV7-6 - TGTGCCAGCAGCTTAGGGGCCTCAGCTCAAGCTTTCTTT CASSLGASAQAFF
TRBJ1-1 TRBD1 TRBV28 - TGTGCCAGCAGTTCGGGACAGGCCGTGGACACTGAAGCTTTCTTT CASSSGQAVDTEAFF
TRBJ2-2 - TRBV15 - TGTGCCACCAGCAGAGATAGTCATTCGAACACCGGGGAGCTGTTTTTT CATSRDSHSNTGELFF